Only a few counts were recorded for the clone carrying this TCR beta chain. As yet, its antigen is unknown. V lost 7 bases and J lost 2; bases outside the gene matches: 10. CDR1 is MDHEN and CDR2 is SYDVKM in the germline V gene. This CDR3 is 15 amino acids long. A single heparinised blood sample, averaging roughly 100 mL, was obtained per donor. Sequencing targeted expressed TCRB transcripts, as all isolated RNA had been reverse transcribed. Repertoires were generated with immunoSEQ multiplex PCR, while TCRdb's copy carries only in-frame clones and drops some. The sample records 310,000 or so clones, roughly 8% being singletons. The data belong to a study of beta chain features in type 1 diabetes. Findings and limits, study-wide: Type 1 diabetes patients showed fewer insertions and more deletions at VDJ junctions.

The chain uses TRBV28 and TRBJ2-5; TRBD1 agrees at 7 bases. The sample comprised central memory CD4+ T cells from blood. The receptor's source is a woman aged 18-35 years in good health. CDR3 DNA sequence: TGTGCCAGCACCCCTCCCCGGACAGGACAAGAGACCCAGTACTTC. Encoded protein: CASTPPRTGQETQYF.